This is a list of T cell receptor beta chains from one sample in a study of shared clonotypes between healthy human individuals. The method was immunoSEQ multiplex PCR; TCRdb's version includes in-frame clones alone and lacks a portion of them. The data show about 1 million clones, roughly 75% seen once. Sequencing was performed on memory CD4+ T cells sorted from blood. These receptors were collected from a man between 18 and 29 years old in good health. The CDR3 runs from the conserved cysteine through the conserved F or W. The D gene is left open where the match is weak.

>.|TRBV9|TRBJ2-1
CASSAQGRGYNEQFF
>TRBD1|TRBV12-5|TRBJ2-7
CASGLPPAGTGETYEQYF
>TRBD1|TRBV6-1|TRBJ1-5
CASRRTGDNQPQHF
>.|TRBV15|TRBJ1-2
CATSREDGGGYTF
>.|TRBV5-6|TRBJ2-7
CASSLVRQGGVTEQYF
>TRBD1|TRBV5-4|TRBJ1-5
CASSIGTGGNQPQHF
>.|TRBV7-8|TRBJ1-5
CASSLWKDDQPQHF
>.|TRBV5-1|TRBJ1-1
CASSADRGEAFF
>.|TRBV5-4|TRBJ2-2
CASRAFTGELFF
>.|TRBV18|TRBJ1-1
CASSPSGTPSVTEAFF
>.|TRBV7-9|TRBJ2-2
CASSPSGAAPDTGELFF
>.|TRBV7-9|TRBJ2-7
CASSFGGDRREQYF
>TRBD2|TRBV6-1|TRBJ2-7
CASGSAGSSYEQYF
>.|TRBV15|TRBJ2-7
CATSRDWAEQYF